A selection of T cell receptor beta chains follows, all from one sample in a study of identical twins. TCRdb reanalysed the 5' RACE reads using MiXCR and keeps one entry per CDR3 protein. The data contain around 230,000 distinct CDR3 sequences, 6.5% to 8% of them singletons. These data are also associated with another study on T cells expressing NK-cell markers.

The sample was CD8+ T cells sorted from blood. These receptors were taken from a woman aged 18-29 years in good health. Each CDR3 is given with its conserved first and last residue. Each record gives: V gene, clone size, J gene, D gene, CDR3 protein, CDR3 DNA. D genes are given only for firm matches. The size field is filled for only some rows; it gives once, few, many or a size class.

TRBV29-1	NA	TRBJ1-2	NA	CSVEGTSVGYGYTF	TGCAGCGTTGAAGGAACGAGTGTGGGCTATGGCTACACCTTC
TRBV5-1	NA	TRBJ2-7	NA	CASSYSDSYEQYF	TGCGCCAGCAGCTACTCGGACAGCTACGAGCAGTACTTC
TRBV29-1	few	TRBJ2-2	TRBD2	CSVRASERGKNTGELFF	TGCAGCGTACGGGCGTCGGAGCGGGGAAAGAACACCGGGGAGCTGTTTTTT
TRBV20-1	NA	TRBJ2-1	TRBD1	CSASLAGGILDEQFF	TGCAGTGCTAGTTTAGCAGGGGGCATACTAGATGAGCAGTTCTTC
TRBV4-2	many	TRBJ2-7	TRBD2	CASSQEAAGPGYEQYF	TGTGCCAGCAGCCAAGAGGCAGCGGGGCCGGGGTACGAGCAGTACTTC
TRBV20-1	NA	TRBJ1-1	NA	CSARDRGRGTEAFF	TGCAGTGCTAGAGATCGTGGCAGGGGCACTGAAGCTTTCTTT
TRBV25-1	NA	TRBJ2-1	NA	CASSEFINNEQFF	TGTGCCAGCAGTGAATTCATAAACAATGAGCAGTTCTTC
TRBV6-2/TRBV6-3	NA	TRBJ2-7	NA	CASSSNSAYEQYF	TGTGCCAGCAGTTCCAACAGCGCCTACGAGCAGTACTTC
TRBV5-1	few	TRBJ2-7	NA	CASSPSQAGFYEQYF	TGCGCCAGCAGCCCTTCGCAGGCCGGATTCTACGAGCAGTACTTC
TRBV19	few	TRBJ1-2	NA	CASRTSGQLNYGYTF	TGTGCCAGCAGGACTAGTGGGCAGCTTAACTATGGCTACACCTTC
TRBV30	NA	TRBJ2-2	TRBD1	CAWSGWDRYTGELFF	TGTGCCTGGAGTGGATGGGACAGATACACCGGGGAGCTGTTTTTT
TRBV4-1	NA	TRBJ2-5	TRBD2	CASSQIGGRETQYF	TGCGCCAGCAGCCAAATCGGCGGGAGGGAGACCCAGTACTTC
TRBV12-3/TRBV12-4	many	TRBJ2-7	NA	CASSLWGPTYEQYF	TGTGCCAGCAGTTTATGGGGGCCTACCTACGAGCAGTACTTC
TRBV29-1	many	TRBJ1-1	NA	CSVVVEIPIEAFF	TGCAGCGTAGTGGTAGAGATCCCTATTGAAGCTTTCTTT
TRBV15	NA	TRBJ2-3	NA	CATSRDVLTDTQYF	TGTGCCACCAGCAGAGACGTACTTACAGATACGCAGTATTTT
TRBV6-1	many	TRBJ1-1	NA	CASRDPNTEAFF	TGTGCCAGCAGGGACCCGAACACTGAAGCTTTCTTT
TRBV7-9	many	TRBJ2-1	TRBD2	CASRAGGYNEQFF	TGTGCCAGCAGAGCGGGGGGATACAATGAGCAGTTCTTC
TRBV28	few	TRBJ2-3	TRBD1	CASSSPHFRTGSTDTQYF	TGTGCCAGCAGTTCCCCCCATTTTCGGACAGGAAGCACAGATACGCAGTATTTT
TRBV29-1	few	TRBJ2-4	NA	CSAWSRGEHIQYF	TGCAGCGCTTGGTCCAGGGGGGAACACATTCAGTACTTC